The clone carrying this T cell receptor (beta chain) has a single count. The data derive from a study of T cell changes during pregnancy in multiple sclerosis. The CDR3 loop spans 14 amino acids. The ends lost 2 bases at V and 2 bases at J; junction bases unmatched: 3. CDR1 and CDR2 from the germline V gene are SEHNR and FQNEAQ (reference sequence). Generated by immunoSEQ multiplex PCR, the TCRdb table keeps only in-frame clones and is missing some. The sample consists of some 80,000 clones, approximately 92% of them appearing once. V gene TRBV7-9 combines with J gene TRBJ2-7; 7 bases are shared with TRBD1. The sequences come from peripheral blood, collected in the first trimester of pregnancy. The sequence was obtained from a female donor with multiple sclerosis, enrolled in a pregnancy study. The CDR3 DNA reads TGTGCCAGCAGCTTACCGGGACAGCCCTACGAGCAGTACTTC. Residues: CASSLPGQPYEQYF. Full variable domain (outside the CDR3, taken from reference TRBV7-9 and TRBJ2-7): DTGVSQNPRHKITKRGQNVTFRCDPISEHNRLYWYRQTLGQGPEFLTYFQNEAQLEKSRLLSDRFSAERPKGSFSTLEIQRTEQGDSAMYLCASSLPGQPYEQYFGPGTRLTVT.